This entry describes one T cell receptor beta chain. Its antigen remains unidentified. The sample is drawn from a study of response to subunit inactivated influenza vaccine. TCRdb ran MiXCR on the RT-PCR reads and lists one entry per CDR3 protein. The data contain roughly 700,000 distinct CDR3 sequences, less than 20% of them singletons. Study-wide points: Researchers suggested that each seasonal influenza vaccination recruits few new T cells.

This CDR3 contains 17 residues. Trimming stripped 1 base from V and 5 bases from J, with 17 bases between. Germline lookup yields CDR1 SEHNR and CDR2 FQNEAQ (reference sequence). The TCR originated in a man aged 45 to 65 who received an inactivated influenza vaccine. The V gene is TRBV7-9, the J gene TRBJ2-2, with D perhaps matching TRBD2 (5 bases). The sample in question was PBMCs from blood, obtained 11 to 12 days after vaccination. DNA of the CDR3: TGTGCCAGCAGCTTAGGCCCCTGGACTTCTGGAACCGGGGAGCTGTTTTTT. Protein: CASSLGPWTSGTGELFF.